This TCR beta chain was found in a study of tissue T cells after allogeneic stem cell transplantation. Produced via immunoSEQ multiplex PCR; TCRdb's table is partial and in-frame only. Of approximately 50,000 clones listed, around 66% are singletons. Whole-study findings and limits: Anatomically similar tissues had similar TCR repertoires within each patient. Across patients, clones rarely overlapped, yet motif clusters were shared tissue-specifically. Limitations included a small, clinically heterogeneous cohort and limited sampling depth. Blood and spleen captured only part of the tissue TCR repertoire.

V trimming: 1 base; J trimming: 4 bases; junction bases outside the gene matches: 2. CDR1 is LGHNA and CDR2 is YSYQKL in the germline V gene. The CDR3 is 15 residues long. Regarding this clone: Its antigen is unidentified. The genes are named according to mouse. The read is 1 residue too short to cover the CDR3 end, so that end is filled in from the germline J gene.

The chain employs TRBV2 and TRBJ1-5; TRBD1 agrees at 9 bases. The sample comprised sorted cells pooled from one or two spleens. The sequence came from a pool of C57BL/6 mice in good health. The CDR3 sequence is CASSQVGTGNQAPLF. CDR3 DNA (partial): TGTGCCAGCAGCCAAGTGGGGACAGGGAACCAGGCTCCGCTT.